One and the same sample provided the 14 T cell receptor beta chains below, sequenced in a study of T cell repertoires in cytomegalovirus infection. One entry per CDR3 protein, called by TCRdb with MiXCR from the reads. This table has roughly 280,000 distinct CDR3 sequences, approximately 15% appearing once. The sequenced sample was PBMCs. Source of these receptors: a human donor in good health (CMV status not recorded). Some clones in this sample may be carry-over from other donors' samples.

This clonotype was counted many times. V gene TRBV2 combines with J gene TRBJ1-1, with a weak D call TRBD1 (5 bases). Trimming removed 5 bases from V and 10 bases from J, with 20 bases in between. Per the germline V gene, CDR1 is SNHLY and CDR2 is FYNNEI. The length of the CDR3 is 14 residues. The CDR3 loop is CASSTRTQLRVAFF. The CDR3 nucleotides are TGTGCCAGCAGTACCCGGACACAACTCCGTGTAGCTTTCTTT.

This clonotype was counted only a few times. The chain combines TRBV19 with TRBJ2-2; 8 nucleotides align to TRBD2. V dropped 6 bases and J dropped 1; count of bases not matched to a gene: 7. The CDR3 runs to 16 residues. Germline V gives CDR1 LNHDA, CDR2 SQIVND (reference sequence). The CDR3 region is CASRRLAIKNTGELFF. The CDR3 DNA follows: TGTGCCAGTAGGAGACTAGCGATAAAGAACACCGGGGAGCTGTTTTTT. Filled out from reference TRBV19 and TRBJ2-2, the complete variable domain reads DGGITQSPKYLFRKEGQNVTLSCEQNLNHDAMYWYRQDPGQGLRLIYYSQIVNDFQKGDIAEGYSVSREKKESFPLTVTSAQKNPTAFYLCASRRLAIKNTGELFFGEGSRLTVL.

Comments on this clonotype: A much bigger clone sits one base away, suggesting this may be a read error. This chain uses TRBV12-3 or TRBV12-4 with TRBJ2-7; 13 nucleotides line up with TRBD2. The CDR3 contains 15 residues. V was pared by 5 bases and J by 8 bases, with 9 bases of the junction left unmatched. CDR3 region: CASSPETSGRSKQYF. CDR3 sequence (DNA): TGTGCCAGCAGTCCCGAGACTAGCGGGAGGTCCAAGCAGTACTTC.

This clonotype was observed at least ten times. The J gene is TRBJ1-3, the V gene TRBV28, with a tentative D call TRBD1 (5 bases). Germline-derived CDR1 and CDR2 are MDHEN and SYDVKM. This CDR3 spans 15 amino acids. Trimming took off 5 bases at V and 3 bases at J, with 14 bases between the two ends. The CDR3 sequence: CASSTKGIFGNTIYF. In DNA form, the CDR3 reads TGTGCCAGCAGTACAAAGGGGATTTTTGGAAACACCATATATTTT.

This clonotype has only a few counts. The V and J genes are TRBV24-1 and TRBJ2-1; D is unresolved. Trimming cost V 2 bases and J 7 bases, with 14 bases left between them. The CDR3 covers 15 residues. Germline assignment: CDR1 KGHDR and CDR2 SFDVKD. The CDR3 region has the DNA TGTGCCACCAGTGATTCCACGGCGCTTGGGAATGAGCAGTTCTTC. Its protein is CATSDSTALGNEQFF.

This clonotype was seen a handful of times. This chain joins TRBV4-1 and TRBJ2-6; 7 nucleotides line up with TRBD1. CDR3 size: 19 residues. Germline V CDR1 and CDR2: MGHRA, YSYEKL. The J segment lost 2 bases and the V segment lost 5 bases, leaving 15 bases of the junction unmatched. The CDR3 reads CASSFGEDRRHTGANVLTF. CDR3 in DNA: TGCGCCAGCAGCTTCGGAGAGGACAGGAGGCATACTGGGGCCAACGTCCTGACTTTC.

The sample holds a few counts of this clonotype. This rearrangement joins TRBV12-3 or TRBV12-4 to TRBJ1-2, with 8 nucleotides matching TRBD1. The length of the CDR3 is 16 residues. Losses at the gene ends were 3 bases for V and 3 bases for J; bases not matched to a gene: 9. Here the CDR3 DNA reads TGTGCCAGCAGTTTTACCAGGGGGCATAACTACTATGGCTACACCTTC. Protein: CASSFTRGHNYYGYTF.

This clonotype was counted between two and nine times. The V gene is TRBV6-1, the J gene TRBJ2-7; D unclear. The CDR3 loop spans 13 amino acids. V lost 5 bases and J lost 0, with 8 bases in between. CDR1 MNHNS and CDR2 SASEGT come from the germline V gene. CDR3 in amino acids: CASSQAGSYEQYF. The CDR3 DNA is TGTGCCAGCAGTCAGGCAGGCTCCTACGAGCAGTACTTC.

This clonotype was seen a handful of times. This chain joins TRBV20-1 and TRBJ2-3; 9 nucleotides line up with TRBD2. The CDR3 runs 15 residues. V was clipped by 3 bases and J by 5 bases; unmatched bases: 9. Per the germline V gene, CDR1 is DFQATT and CDR2 is SNEGSKA (reference sequence). CDR3 sequence: CSASFLAGGEDTQYF. The CDR3 DNA reads TGCAGTGCTAGTTTTCTTGCGGGGGGGGAAGATACGCAGTATTTT.

In this sample, this clonotype turned up a few times. The J gene is TRBJ2-5, the V gene TRBV10-3, with a possible D match to TRBD2 (6 bases). CDR3 length: 16 amino acids. The germline V and J ends were trimmed by 0 bases and 5 bases, with 16 bases remaining between them. From germline, CDR1 is ENHRY and CDR2 SYGVKD. The CDR3 nucleotides are TGTGCCATCAGTGAGTCGGCGGCGGGGCGAAGCGAGACCCAGTACTTC. Translating it yields CAISESAAGRSETQYF.

Many counts were recorded for this clonotype. The chain links TRBV7-3 to TRBJ2-2; the D is unclear. Germline CDR1 reads SGHTA; CDR2 reads FQGTGA. Between the trimmed V and J ends, which lost 0 bases and 4 bases, there was a span of 6 bases. The CDR3 is 14 residues long. The CDR3 sequence: CASSLTESTGELFF. CDR3 nucleotide sequence: TGTGCCAGCAGCTTAACAGAATCCACCGGGGAGCTGTTTTTT. Full variable domain (missing parts from reference TRBV7-3 and TRBJ2-2): GAGVSQTPSNKVTEKGKYVELRCDPISGHTALYWYRQSLGQGPEFLIYFQGTGAADDSGLPNDRFFAVRPEGSVSTLKIQRTERGDSAVYLCASSLTESTGELFFGEGSRLTVL.

The sample holds a few counts of this clonotype. The chain couples TRBV29-1 to TRBJ2-7, with D possibly TRBD1 on 6 matching bases. Deletions cut 4 bases from V and 7 bases from J, with 11 bases between. Germline-derived CDR1 and CDR2 are SQVTM and ANQGSEA. The length of the CDR3 is 11 residues. Here the CDR3 reads CSVGTTGEQYF. The CDR3 DNA sequence: TGCAGCGTTGGAACTACAGGGGAGCAGTACTTC.

The genes are TRBV20-1 and TRBJ2-3; 8 nucleotides match TRBD2. The CDR3 runs to 15 residues. Unmatched junction bases numbered 10, after V lost 1 base and J lost 7 bases. The germline V gene has CDR1 DFQATT and CDR2 SNEGSKA (reference sequence). CDR3 nucleotides: TGCAGTGCTAGAGGAACGGGGGGGGCCCTAAATACGCAGTATTTT. It yields the protein CSARGTGGALNTQYF.

The chain has TRBV7-2 and TRBJ2-3; a possible D gene is TRBD2 (6 bases). From germline, CDR1 is SGHTA and CDR2 FQGNSA. The CDR3 has 16 amino acids. V lost 4 bases and J lost 3, with 17 bases in between. The CDR3 DNA follows: TGTGCCAGCAGCTCAAATGGCGGGGTGGGGACAGATACGCAGTATTTT. The encoded protein is CASSSNGGVGTDTQYF. The variable domain in full, completed from reference TRBV7-2 and TRBJ2-3, reads GAGVSQSPSNKVTEKGKDVELRCDPISGHTALYWYRQSLGQGLEFLIYFQGNSAPDKSGLPSDRFSAERTGGSVSTLTIQRTQQEDSAVYLCASSSNGGVGTDTQYFGPGTRLTVL.